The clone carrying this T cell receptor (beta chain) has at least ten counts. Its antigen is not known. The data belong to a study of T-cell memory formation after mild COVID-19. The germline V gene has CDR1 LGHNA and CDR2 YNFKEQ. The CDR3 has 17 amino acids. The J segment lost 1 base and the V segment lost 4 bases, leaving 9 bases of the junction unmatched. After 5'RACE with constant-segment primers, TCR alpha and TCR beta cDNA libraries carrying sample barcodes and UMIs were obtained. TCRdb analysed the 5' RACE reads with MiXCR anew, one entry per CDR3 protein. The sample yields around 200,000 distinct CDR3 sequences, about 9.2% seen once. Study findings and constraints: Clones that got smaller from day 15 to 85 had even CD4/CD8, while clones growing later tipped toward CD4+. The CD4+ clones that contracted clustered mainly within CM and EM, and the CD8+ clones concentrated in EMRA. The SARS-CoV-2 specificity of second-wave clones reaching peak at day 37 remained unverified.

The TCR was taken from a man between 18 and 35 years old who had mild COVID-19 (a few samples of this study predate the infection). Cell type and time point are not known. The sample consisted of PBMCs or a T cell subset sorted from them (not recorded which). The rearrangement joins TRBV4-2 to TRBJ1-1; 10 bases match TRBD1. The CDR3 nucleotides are TGTGCCAGCAGCCCGGGGGACAGGGGATGGGCGAACACTGAAGCTTTCTTT. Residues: CASSPGDRGWANTEAFF.